The rows below give T cell receptor beta chains drawn from one sample of a study of cytotoxic CD8 clonotypes in ibrutinib-treated CLL. Profiling relied on immunoSEQ multiplex PCR, and the TCRdb table lists in-frame clones only, not all of them. The sample shows 50,000 to 65,000 clones, around 52% of them seen only once. Sequencing was performed on PBMCs, taken after 12 months of ibrutinib treatment. These receptors were collected from a human donor with chronic lymphocytic leukemia. Each CDR3 is given with its conserved first and last residue. Each record gives: clone size, CDR3 length, D gene, J gene, V gene, CDR3 DNA, CDR3 protein. The D gene is left open where the match is weak. Clone size is given for some rows only: seen once, a few or many times, or a class if the clone is expanded.

size: -; length: 14; D: -; J: TRBJ2-7; V: TRBV9; DNA: TGTGCCAGCAGCGTAGCTACATTCTCCTACGAGCAGTACTTC; CDR3: CASSVATFSYEQYF
size: -; length: 13; D: -; J: TRBJ2-1; V: TRBV19; DNA: TGTGCCAGTAGTAGACTAGTCTACAATGAGCAGTTCTTC; CDR3: CASSRLVYNEQFF
size: -; length: 16; D: TRBD1; J: TRBJ1-2; V: TRBV11-2; DNA: TGTGCCAGCACTCCCCACCTTTCGGGACAGCACTATGGCTACACCTTC; CDR3: CASTPHLSGQHYGYTF
size: -; length: 14; D: -; J: TRBJ2-2; V: TRBV5-1; DNA: TGCGCCAGCAGCTTGGTACGTTCCACCGGGGAGCTGTTTTTT; CDR3: CASSLVRSTGELFF
size: -; length: 16; D: -; J: TRBJ2-5; V: TRBV7-2; DNA: TGTGCCAGCAGCTCCATAACCGGGAATATCGGCGGGACCCAGTACTTC; CDR3: CASSSITGNIGGTQYF
size: many; length: 15; D: TRBD1; J: TRBJ2-2; V: TRBV5-1; DNA: TGCGCCAGCAGCTTGGGACAGGGAATGTCCGTGGAGCTGTTTTTT; CDR3: CASSLGQGMSVELFF
size: -; length: 15; D: -; J: TRBJ2-7; V: TRBV21-1; DNA: TGTGCCAGCAGCCTAAACGGACTACCGCCCTACGAGCAGTACTTC; CDR3: CASSLNGLPPYEQYF
size: -; length: 13; D: TRBD1; J: TRBJ2-5; V: TRBV7-9; DNA: TGTGCCAGCAGCGTGGGACAGTCGGGGACCCAGTACTTC; CDR3: CASSVGQSGTQYF
size: few; length: 13; D: -; J: TRBJ2-3; V: TRBV15; DNA: TGTGCCACCTTGAGCAGGGTGTCAGATACGCAGTATTTT; CDR3: CATLSRVSDTQYF
size: -; length: 15; D: TRBD2; J: TRBJ2-3; V: TRBV4-1; DNA: TGCGCCAGCAGCCAAGGGTACGGTAGCGGGAGCCGTAAGTATTTT; CDR3: CASSQGYGSGSRKYF
size: -; length: 13; D: -; J: TRBJ2-7; V: TRBV11-2; DNA: TGTGCCAGCAGCTTAGGAGGAAGCTACGAGCAGTACTTC; CDR3: CASSLGGSYEQYF
size: -; length: 17; D: TRBD2; J: TRBJ2-3; V: TRBV6-1; DNA: TGTGCCAGCAGTGTCAATAGCGGGGGCCTCTCAAAAAATACGCAGTATTTT; CDR3: CASSVNSGGLSKNTQYF
size: -; length: 12; D: TRBD1; J: TRBJ2-1; V: TRBV27; DNA: TGTGCCAGCAGTTTAACAGGGGGTGAGCAGTTCTTC; CDR3: CASSLTGGEQFF
size: -; length: 13; D: -; J: TRBJ1-1; V: TRBV6-1; DNA: TGTGCCAGCAAGGGGCTACGGGACACTGAAGCTTTCTTT; CDR3: CASKGLRDTEAFF
size: few; length: 16; D: TRBD2; J: TRBJ2-1; V: TRBV27; DNA: TGTGCCAGCAGTCACTATAGCGGGGGGGACCGCAATGAGCAGTTCTTC; CDR3: CASSHYSGGDRNEQFF
size: -; length: 16; D: TRBD2; J: TRBJ2-3; V: TRBV13; DNA: TGTGCCAGCAGCTTACGAGCGGGGGGATTCACAGATACGCAGTATTTT; CDR3: CASSLRAGGFTDTQYF
size: -; length: 16; D: -; J: TRBJ2-3; V: TRBV5-1; DNA: TGCGCCAGCAGCTCCGGGACCTGGGGCGGCACAGATACGCAGTATTTT; CDR3: CASSSGTWGGTDTQYF
size: -; length: 16; D: TRBD2; J: TRBJ2-5; V: TRBV11-2; DNA: TGTGCCAGCAGCTTAGAGGCGGGGGGGCCCGAAGAGACCCAGTACTTC; CDR3: CASSLEAGGPEETQYF
size: -; length: 16; D: TRBD2; J: TRBJ2-1; V: TRBV2; DNA: TGTGCCAGCAGTGGGGAGACTAGCGGGTACCTCAATGAGCAGTTCTTC; CDR3: CASSGETSGYLNEQFF
size: once; length: 15; D: TRBD1; J: TRBJ2-5; V: TRBV6-1; DNA: TGTGCCAGCAGTGGGGGGACAGGGCTTGGGGAGACCCAGTACTTC; CDR3: CASSGGTGLGETQYF
size: -; length: 15; D: -; J: TRBJ1-1; V: TRBV5-1; DNA: TGCGCCAGCAGCTTGGCCCGGGGAGGAGGCACTGAAGCTTTCTTT; CDR3: CASSLARGGGTEAFF
size: -; length: 15; D: -; J: TRBJ1-5; V: TRBV19; DNA: TGTGCCAGTAGTATTTGGGCAGGCCACAATCAGCCCCAGCATTTT; CDR3: CASSIWAGHNQPQHF
size: -; length: 14; D: TRBD1; J: TRBJ1-4; V: TRBV11-2; DNA: TGTGCCAGCAGAAACGACAGGGGCGGCGGAAAACTGTTTTTT; CDR3: CASRNDRGGGKLFF
size: -; length: 15; D: TRBD1; J: TRBJ2-7; V: TRBV5-6; DNA: TGTGCCAGCAGCTTGGAGGTGCCAGGGGGCGGCGAGCAGTACTTC; CDR3: CASSLEVPGGGEQYF
size: -; length: 14; D: TRBD1; J: TRBJ1-5; V: TRBV7-9; DNA: TGTGCCAGCAGCACAACAGGGGGCGGTCAGCCCCAGCATTTT; CDR3: CASSTTGGGQPQHF
size: few; length: 16; D: TRBD1; J: TRBJ1-6; V: TRBV7-2; DNA: TGTGCCAGCAGCCCGATCGGACAGGGTTTTGATTCACCCCTCCACTTT; CDR3: CASSPIGQGFDSPLHF
size: -; length: 14; D: -; J: TRBJ2-7; V: TRBV7-9; DNA: TGTGCCAGCAGCTTAGCTCTTCCCCCCTACGAGCAGTACTTC; CDR3: CASSLALPPYEQYF
size: -; length: 16; D: TRBD1; J: TRBJ2-7; V: TRBV6-1; DNA: TGTGCCATCAGTGCCGGGACAGGGGGCCCTTTAGGCGAGCAGTACTTC; CDR3: CAISAGTGGPLGEQYF
size: -; length: 16; D: -; J: TRBJ1-2; V: TRBV7-2; DNA: TGTGCCAGCAGCTCGCTCTTGGGGCGGGGCGGAGATGGCTACACCTTC; CDR3: CASSSLLGRGGDGYTF